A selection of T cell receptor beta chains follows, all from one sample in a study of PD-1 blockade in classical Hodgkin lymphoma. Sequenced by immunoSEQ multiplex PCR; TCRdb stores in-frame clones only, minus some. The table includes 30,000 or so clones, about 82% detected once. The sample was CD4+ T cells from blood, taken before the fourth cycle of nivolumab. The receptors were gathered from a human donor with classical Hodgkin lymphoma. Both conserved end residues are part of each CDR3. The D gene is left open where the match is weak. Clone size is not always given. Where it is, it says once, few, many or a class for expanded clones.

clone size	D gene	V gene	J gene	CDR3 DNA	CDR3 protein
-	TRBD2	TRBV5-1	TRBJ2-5	TGCGCCAGCAGCCCCCGGGGGGACGAGACCCAGTACTTC	CASSPRGDETQYF
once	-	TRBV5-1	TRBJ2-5	TGCGCCAGCACCTTCCAAGAGACCCAGTACTTC	CASTFQETQYF
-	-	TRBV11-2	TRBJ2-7	TGTGCCAGCAGCTTAGACAAGTACTACGAGCAGTACTTC	CASSLDKYYEQYF
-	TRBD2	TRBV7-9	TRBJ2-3	TGTGCCAGCGGACTAGCGGGGAGCACAGATACGCAGTATTTT	CASGLAGSTDTQYF
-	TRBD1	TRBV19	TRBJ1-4	TGTGCCAGTAGTCCCGTGGGACAGGGCTTGGCAAAACTGTTTTTT	CASSPVGQGLAKLFF
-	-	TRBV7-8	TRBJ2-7	TGTGCCAGCAGCTTAGTCGGGAGCTCCTACGAGCAGTACTTC	CASSLVGSSYEQYF
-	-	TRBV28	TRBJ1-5	TGTGCCAGCAGTTTACAGGACCAGCCCCAGCATTTT	CASSLQDQPQHF
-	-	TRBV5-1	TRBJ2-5	TGCGCCAGCAGCGGGGGGGCGGTAGAGACCCAGTACTTC	CASSGGAVETQYF
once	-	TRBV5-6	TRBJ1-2	TGTGCCAGCAGCTTGGGTCCCGTTCAAAACTATGGCTACACCTTC	CASSLGPVQNYGYTF
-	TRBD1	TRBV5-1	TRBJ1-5	TGCGCCAGCAGCGTGGGACAGGAGAATCAGCCCCAGCATTTT	CASSVGQENQPQHF
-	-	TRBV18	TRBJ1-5	TGTGCCAGCTCACCAAGGTCTTTTGACGGTCAGCCCCAGCATTTT	CASSPRSFDGQPQHF
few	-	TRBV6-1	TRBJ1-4	TGTGCCAGCAGTGGCCACCCGGGACAAACAATGGGGGAAAAACTGTTTTTT	CASSGHPGQTMGEKLFF
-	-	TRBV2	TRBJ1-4	TGTGCCAGCGGGGGTCGAGGAGGTGAAAAACTGTTTTTT	CASGGRGGEKLFF
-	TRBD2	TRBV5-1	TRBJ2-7	TGCGCCAGCGGAACTACTAGCGGGGGCTCCTACGGGCAGTACTTC	CASGTTSGGSYGQYF
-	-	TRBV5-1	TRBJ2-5	TGCGCCAGCAGCACTAACCAAGAGACCCAGTACTTC	CASSTNQETQYF
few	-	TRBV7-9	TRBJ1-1	TGTGCCAGCAGCTTAGTTGTGACACCTGAAGCTTTCTTT	CASSLVVTPEAFF
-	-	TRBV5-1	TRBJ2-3	TGCGCCAGCAGCATAGGACCTTCCACAGATACGCAGTATTTT	CASSIGPSTDTQYF
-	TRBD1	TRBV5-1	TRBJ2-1	TGCGCCAGCAGCACTACAGGGGGCTCCTACAATGAGCAGTTCTTC	CASSTTGGSYNEQFF
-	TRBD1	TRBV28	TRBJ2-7	TGTGCCAGCACAAACGCCGGGACAGCCTCCTACGAGCAGTACTTC	CASTNAGTASYEQYF
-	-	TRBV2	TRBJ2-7	TGTGCCACCGGCAAAACACGTCTGGTGTACGAGCAGTACTTC	CATGKTRLVYEQYF
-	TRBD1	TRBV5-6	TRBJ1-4	TGTGCCAGCAGCCCCGACCCGGGACAGTTTAATGAAAAACTGTTTTTT	CASSPDPGQFNEKLFF
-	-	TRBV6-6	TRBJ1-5	TGTGCCAGCAGTTGGCTCGGACGGGTGAATCAGCCCCAGCATTTT	CASSWLGRVNQPQHF
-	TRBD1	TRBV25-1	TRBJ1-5	TGTGCCAGCAGTGGGGACAGGACGAATCAGCCCCAGCATTTT	CASSGDRTNQPQHF
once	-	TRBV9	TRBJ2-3	TGTGCCAGCAGCGCCCGCAGCCTTGGCACAGATACGCAGTATTTT	CASSARSLGTDTQYF
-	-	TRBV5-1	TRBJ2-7	TGCGCCAGCGGCGAAGCCTACGAGCAGTACTTC	CASGEAYEQYF
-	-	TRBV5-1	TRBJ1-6	TGCGCCAGCAGCTTGGGAAGGGACAACAACGTCCCCCTCCACTTT	CASSLGRDNNVPLHF
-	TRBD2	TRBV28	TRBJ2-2	TGTGCCAGCAGACGGACTAGCGGGGGCGCGAACACCGGGGAGCTGTTTTTT	CASRRTSGGANTGELFF
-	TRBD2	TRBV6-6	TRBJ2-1	TGTGCCAGCAGTCCTAGTCTAGCGGGGGGTAACAATGAGCAGTTCTTC	CASSPSLAGGNNEQFF
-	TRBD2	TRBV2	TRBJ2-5	TGTGCCAGCAGTTCTAGCGGGGTCCAAGGGACCCAGTACTTC	CASSSSGVQGTQYF
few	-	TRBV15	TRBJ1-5	TGTGCCACCAGCAGAGACCCCCTTTTGATTCATGGCAATCAGCCCCAGCATTTT	CATSRDPLLIHGNQPQHF
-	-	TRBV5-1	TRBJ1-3	TGCGCCAGCAGTCCCTCAGGGGTCTCTGGAAACACCATATATTTT	CASSPSGVSGNTIYF
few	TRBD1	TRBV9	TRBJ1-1	TGTGCCAGCAGCCCCGGGACAGCCGCTGAAGCTTTCTTT	CASSPGTAAEAFF
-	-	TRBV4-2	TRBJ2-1	TGTGCCAGCAGCCAAGCCCGGGGCAAAGACGTCTACAATGAGCAGTTCTTC	CASSQARGKDVYNEQFF
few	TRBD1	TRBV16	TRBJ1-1	TGTGCCAGCAGGACGGGACAGGGCACTGAAGCTTTCTTT	CASRTGQGTEAFF
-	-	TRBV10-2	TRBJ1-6	TGCGCCAGCAGTGAGCCGAGTAATTCACCCCTCCACTTT	CASSEPSNSPLHF
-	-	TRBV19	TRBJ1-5	TGTGCCAGTAGTATTTCGGCAGCGGACTATAGCAATCAGCCCCAGCATTTT	CASSISAADYSNQPQHF
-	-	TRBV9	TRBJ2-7	TGTGCCAGCTCCCCGGATGCAGCTGTGAGCTCCTACGAGCAGTACTTC	CASSPDAAVSSYEQYF
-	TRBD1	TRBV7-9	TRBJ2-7	TGTGCCAGCAGCTCCACTTTTCCCAGACAGGGGGAGGGTCTATACGAGCAGTACTTC	CASSSTFPRQGEGLYEQYF